The source of this T cell receptor beta chain is a study of human T cells and chemical hapten exposure. Study outcomes and limitations: Donors' alopecia may make their immune response differ from healthy people's.

Germline V gene lookup returns CDR1 ENHRY and CDR2 SYGVKD. The CDR3 runs to 12 residues. V shed 3 bases and J 6 bases; nucleotides not matched to a gene: 1. Described time point: patch test 3, about 24 weeks after DPC sensitization. The treatment denotes: therapeutic diphenylcyclopropenone sensitization with weekly scalp DPC. The library labeled individual cDNA molecules by adding unique molecular identifiers to them. A single record per CDR3 protein comes from TCRdb applying MiXCR to the RACE reads. Among more than 85,000 distinct CDR3 sequences, less than 45% were seen once, and the ten largest hold roughly 2.6%. Remarks on this clonotype: What it binds is unknown.

This TCR came from a man aged 40-49 years with alopecia areata. Some clones in this sample may be carry-over from other donors' samples. The input for sequencing was whole blood, taken in connection with sensitization to the hapten diphenylcyclopropenone (DPC). This chain links TRBV10-3 with TRBJ2-7; 8 bases are a match to TRBD1. The CDR3 loop is CAISEQGVEQYF. CDR3 nucleotides: TGTGCCATCAGTGAACAGGGGGTCGAGCAGTACTTC.